These 5 T cell receptor beta chains came from one sample sequenced in a study of T cell responses to AZD1222 COVID-19 vaccine. Here immunoSEQ multiplex PCR was the method, and the copy in TCRdb shows in-frame clones only, minus some. Among some 160,000 clones, roughly 92% were seen once, and the ten largest hold roughly 1.5%. This specimen consisted of peripheral blood, obtained on day 0 of AZD1222 vaccination. Every receptor here comes from an adult in good health.

The chain uses TRBV7-8 and TRBJ2-3; no definite D call. The CDR3 extends over 13 amino acids. Germline V lookup: CDR1 SGHVS, CDR2 FQNEAQ. Trimming took 4 bases from V and 2 from J, leaving 7 bases between them. For the CDR3, the DNA is TGTGCCAGCAGCTCCTTGTCCACAGATACGCAGTATTTT. Translated: CASSSLSTDTQYF.

The V and J genes are TRBV3-1 (or the pseudogene TRBV3-2) and TRBJ1-1; D unresolved. The CDR3 consists of 13 residues. Trimming pared 5 bases from V and 0 bases from J, leaving 7 bases between. The germline V gene has CDR1 LGHDT and CDR2 YNNKEL (reference sequence). The CDR3 bases are TGTGCCAGCAGCTCGACATTGAACACTGAAGCTTTCTTT. Translating gives CASSSTLNTEAFF.

The V and J genes are TRBV2 and TRBJ1-1; TRBD1 matches 11 bases. The CDR3 length is 15 residues. Germline V gives CDR1 SNHLY, CDR2 FYNNEI. V lost 6 bases and J lost 4; bases outside the gene matches: 7. The CDR3 nucleotides are TGTGCCAGCAGGGCGGCCGGGACAGGGGGCACTGAAGCTTTCTTT. It yields the protein CASRAAGTGGTEAFF.

CDR3 nucleotide sequence: TGTGCCTGGTCCCGGGACAGGGGTTCCCACGGATTCAACGAGCAGTACTTC. It specifies CAWSRDRGSHGFNEQYF. The chain recombines TRBV30 with TRBJ2-7; 10 bases map to TRBD1. Trimming at V came to 5 bases and at J to 5 bases, leaving 18 bases not matched to a gene. The CDR3 runs 17 residues. The germline CDR1 and CDR2 sequences are GTSNPN and SVGIG (reference sequence).

The gene calls are TRBV9 and TRBJ1-1; TRBD1 might be the D (5 bases). This CDR3 has 14 amino acids. CDR1 SGDLS and CDR2 YYNGEE come from the germline V gene. V was clipped by 4 bases and J by 5 bases, with 15 bases between them. CDR3 sequence reads: CASSPLRDGTEAFF. CDR3 DNA sequence: TGTGCCAGCAGCCCCCTTAGGGACGGAACTGAAGCTTTCTTT.